This T cell receptor beta chain is from a study of CD8 T cells in Susac syndrome (dated by TCRdb to the late 2010s). Regarding the study in general: Of the Susac syndrome patients who were sequenced, about eight were in clinical remission while more than five had clinically active disease. Repertoire sequencing was used to test whether CD8+ T cell activation and differentiation in Susac syndrome was antigen driven. At blood withdrawal, Susac syndrome patients were therapy-naive, treated with corticosteroids (with IVIg additionally given to some), or treated with IVIg alone. Broader findings and caveats from the paper: The number of individuals in the TCR sequencing and HLA analysis was acknowledged as relatively small. In patients with Susac syndrome, the CD4+ T cell repertoire showed no detectable clonal expansion.

Peripheral blood CD8+ and CD4+ T cells from healthy donors, Susac syndrome patients and multiple sclerosis patients were profiled using high-throughput TCR beta sequencing. Susac syndrome patients met recently defined diagnostic criteria for definite or probable disease. Bulk CD8+ and CD4+ T cells were purified magnetically by negative isolation, whereas CD8+ TEMRA cells were enriched by FACS. Blood was drawn into EDTA tubes, processed within 24 hours, and PBMCs were isolated by density gradient centrifugation. PBMCs intended for TCR sequencing were cryopreserved in liquid nitrogen and were subsequently thawed in a 37 degrees C water bath. The sorted or isolated CD4+, CD8+ and CD8+ TEMRA cells had a purity of 90% or higher. RNA was extracted with the RNeasy kit and 0.5 to 1 ug was reverse transcribed using random hexamers. TCR beta CDR3 regions were amplified with the immunoSEQ multiplex PCR assay covering 54 Vbeta and 13 Jbeta segments. PCR amplification bias was corrected using a synthetic template baseline for primer optimization and computational correction. The study's own analysis went as follows. Reads were assigned to V, D and J genes according to IMGT and analyzed in immunoSEQ Analyzer, with only productive sequences retained. Clonality was calculated as one minus the Shannon entropy normalized by log2 of the number of productive unique sequences. For each patient and control, public and private clones were evaluated within the 100 most prevalent clones. Susac-specific clones were defined as absent from healthy and MS cohorts, 1052 published viral clones and other ImmuneACCESS disease sequences. TCRdb's own reprocessing of the public reads used fastp at Q25 and MiXCR and kept productive beta chains. Rows merge per CDR3 protein into single entries with the most common DNA and genes. The V and J calls follow TCRdb's processing rather than the paper's. For this sample the table gives under 300,000 distinct CDR3 sequences, of which roughly 95% were detected only once. Approximately 0.094% of the sample belongs to the ten largest clones.

Note on this clonotype: Its recognized antigen is unknown. No base qualities exist here, and no much larger clone lies one base off it.

The V end gives up 2 bases and the J end 6 bases, leaving 9 bases in the junction not matched to a gene. CDR1 is given as SGHNT and CDR2 as YYREEE, both from the germline V gene (reference sequence). From its cysteine to its phenylalanine, the CDR3 spans 16 amino acids. Only the CDR3 region is kept as DNA, spanning 48 bases read in frame from base 1. The material sequenced was CD4+ T cells from PBMCs. The receptor was derived from a human donor with Susac syndrome. The V gene is TRBV5-4 and the J gene is TRBJ1-2; TRBD1 agrees with 11 junctional bases. The DNA is as follows: TGTGCCAGCAGCTTCCCAATTGGACAGGGGGCGAATGGCTACACCTTC. Translated, this gives CASSFPIGQGANGYTF.